Below, 23 T cell receptor beta chains from the same sample are listed, as sequenced in a study of T cells in Graves' hyperthyroidism and ophthalmopathy. Template material for amplifying TCR beta CDR3 regions consisted of RNA transcripts. An initial round of RT-PCR targeting the TCR CDR3 relied on the HTBI primer set. TCRdb re-derived calls from the multiplex PCR reads in MiXCR, one entry per CDR3 protein. Of around 400,000 distinct CDR3 sequences in the sample, around 15% were seen once. The sequenced sample was blood. The receptors here all came from a woman aged 60 to 75 with Graves' ophthalmopathy.

This clonotype was picked up many times. V and J are TRBV15 and TRBJ2-7; no clear D. The CDR3 spans 13 residues. Germline V lookup: CDR1 LNHNV, CDR2 YYDKDF (reference sequence). With 6 bases removed from V and 3 bases from J, the gap between germline ends came to 12 bases. The CDR3 DNA is TGTGCCACCAGTGACTTGAGCCTCTACGAGCAGTACTTC. It codes for CATSDLSLYEQYF.

J is TRBJ2-3 and V is TRBV15; 7 bases are shared with TRBD1. The V gene end was trimmed by 5 bases and the J gene end by 4 bases; junction bases not matched to a gene: 15. The germline gives CDR1 LNHNV, CDR2 YYDKDF (reference sequence). This CDR3 spans 17 amino acids. The CDR3 protein is CATSRVLPGTESDTQYF. The CDR3, as DNA: TGTGCCACCAGCCGAGTCCTGCCCGGGACAGAGTCAGATACGCAGTATTTT.

There are a few counts of this clonotype. The V gene is TRBV5-1, the J gene TRBJ2-2, with 8 bases identical to TRBD1. CDR1 and CDR2 (germline): SGHRS, YFSETQ. Trimming took 5 bases from V and 5 from J; bases not matched to a gene: 5. The CDR3 extends over 14 amino acids. CDR3 bases: TGCGCCAGCAGGACAGGGGCGGGAACCGGGGAGCTGTTTTTT. It translates to CASRTGAGTGELFF.

V is TRBV20-1 and J is TRBJ2-3, with 10 bases that match TRBD2. V shed 0 bases and J 3 bases; nucleotides not matched to a gene: 6. Germline-derived CDR1 and CDR2 are DFQATT and SNEGSKA (reference sequence). CDR3 size: 16 residues. In DNA, the CDR3 is TGCAGTGCTAGAGATCCTAGCGGGAGTTGGACAGATACGCAGTATTTT. Amino acids: CSARDPSGSWTDTQYF.

This clonotype has just a few counts. The genes are TRBV7-9 and TRBJ2-1, with 14 bases that match TRBD2. Germline V gives CDR1 SEHNR, CDR2 FQNEAQ (reference sequence). The CDR3 covers 17 residues. The V segment lost 3 bases and the J segment 8 bases; nucleotides outside the gene matches: 9. The CDR3 nucleotides are TGTGCCAGCAGCTTCGGACTAGCGGGAGGTGTTTTTCATGAGCAGTTCTTC. This encodes CASSFGLAGGVFHEQFF.

This clonotype appeared many times. The genes are TRBV12-3 or TRBV12-4 and TRBJ1-2; a possible D gene is TRBD1 (6 bases). The V and J ends lost 4 bases and 10 bases respectively, with 10 bases between them. The CDR3 contains 11 residues. CDR3 region: CASSSPGDYTF. CDR3 in DNA: TGTGCCAGCAGTTCCCCAGGGGACTACACCTTC.

This clonotype was detected ten times or more. V usage is TRBV5-6 and J usage is TRBJ2-3; 8 bases agree with TRBD2. This CDR3 comprises 16 residues. CDR1 and CDR2 (germline): SGHDT, YYEEEE. The V segment lost 1 base and the J segment 2 bases; nucleotides outside the gene matches: 6. The CDR3 loop is CASSLFPGGPTDTQYF. Written as DNA, the CDR3 is TGTGCCAGCAGCTTGTTTCCGGGAGGGCCCACAGATACGCAGTATTTT.

This clonotype came up many times. The CDR3 nucleotides are TGCGCCAGCAGCTCGCCGGGACAGGGGAAGTACGAGCAGTACTTC. The encoded protein is CASSSPGQGKYEQYF. The chain joins TRBV5-1 to TRBJ2-7; 10 nucleotides line up with TRBD1. CDR3 length: 15 residues. Germline CDR1 reads SGHRS; CDR2 reads YFSETQ. Trimming removed 3 bases from V and 4 bases from J; junction bases left unmatched: 7. The full variable domain, in which reference TRBV5-1 and TRBJ2-7 provide the parts outside the CDR3, is KAGVTQTPRYLIKTRGQQVTLSCSPISGHRSVSWYQQTPGQGLQFLFEYFSETQRNKGNFPGRFSGRQFSNSRSEMNVSTLELGDSALYLCASSSPGQGKYEQYFGPGTRLTVT.

This clonotype has a count of ten or more. The genes are TRBV3-1 and TRBJ2-2; D not certain. This CDR3 is built from 13 residues. Germline values: CDR1 LGHDT, CDR2 YNNKEL (reference sequence). The V and J ends lost 8 bases and 7 bases respectively, with 14 bases between them. This chain's CDR3 is CASGRKGVGELFF. DNA of the CDR3: TGTGCCAGCGGGCGAAAGGGTGTCGGGGAGCTGTTTTTT.

This clonotype was counted only a few times. Just one base apart from a much larger clone, this may be a read error. The V call is TRBV5-1, the J call TRBJ2-1, with a possible D match to TRBD1 (7 bases). The J call may be faulty, since TRBJ2-7 better matches the DNA end. Germline CDR1 and CDR2: SGHRS and YFSETQ. The CDR3 loop spans 16 amino acids. CDR3 bases: TGCGCCAGCAGCTTGGCCAGGGGGGCCCAGGGCAATGAGCAGTACTTC. Encoded protein: CASSLARGAQGNEQYF.

This clonotype was picked up many times. This sequence joins TRBV5-1 and TRBJ1-5; D is unresolved. The length of the CDR3 is 13 residues. Between the trimmed V and J ends, which lost 4 bases and 0 bases, there was a span of 5 bases. CDR1 is SGHRS and CDR2 is YFSETQ in the germline V gene. CDR3 sequence reads: CASSPDSNQPQHF. The CDR3 DNA reads TGCGCCAGCAGCCCGGATAGCAATCAGCCCCAGCATTTT.

This clonotype occurred many times. The rearrangement links TRBV7-2 to TRBJ2-7; 7 bases are shared with TRBD2. The V gene end was trimmed by 5 bases and the J gene end by 0 bases; junction bases not matched to a gene: 7. CDR1 is SGHTA and CDR2 is FQGNSA in the germline V gene. The CDR3 is made up of 15 amino acids. The CDR3 DNA follows: TGTGCCAGCAGCCTGGGAGCGGGACCCTCCTACGAGCAGTACTTC. It specifies CASSLGAGPSYEQYF.

This clonotype occurred a few times. This chain links TRBV20-1 with TRBJ2-7; D might be TRBD1 or TRBD2, each matching 5 bases. The CDR3 contains 14 residues. The V gene lost 4 bases and the J gene lost 3 bases, with 16 bases spanning the gap. Per germline, CDR1 DFQATT and CDR2 SNEGSKA (reference sequence). The CDR3 spells CSATRDPTNYEQYF. The CDR3 DNA sequence: TGCAGTGCTACCCGGGACCCTACGAACTACGAGCAGTACTTC.

Note on this clonotype: A read error may be the cause here, since a much bigger clone is one base away. V is TRBV6-2 or TRBV6-3 and J is TRBJ2-1; possible D gene TRBD1, 6 bases. Germline lookup yields CDR1 MNHEY and CDR2 SVGEGT. CDR3 length equals 16 residues. The CDR3: CASSLTPGDLYNEQLF. The CDR3 DNA reads TGTGCCAGCAGTTTGACCCCAGGGGACCTATACAATGAGCAGCTCTTC.

This clonotype was recorded a few times. This may be a read error: a much more frequent sequence differs by one nucleotide. The CDR3 end shows no conserved phenylalanine or tryptophan, and so a read error is likely. The chain joins TRBV28 to TRBJ2-7; D unresolved. The CDR3 runs to 11 residues. V was trimmed by 5 bases and J by 4 bases, leaving 6 bases between them. The germline V gene encodes CDR1 MDHEN and CDR2 SYDVKM. Here the CDR3 DNA reads TGTGCCAGCAGTCGCCCTTACGAGCAGTACCTC. Translation gives CASSRPYEQYL.

This clonotype has at least ten counts. CDR3 amino acids: CASRPMHLGYQPQHF. The CDR3 nucleotides are TGTGCCAGCCGCCCAATGCACCTTGGCTATCAGCCCCAGCATTTT. The chain carries TRBV5-8 and TRBJ1-5; D uncertain. This CDR3 is 15 amino acids long. Trimming took 7 bases from V and 5 from J, leaving 19 bases between them. Germline assignment: CDR1 SGHTS and CDR2 YDEGEE.

In its sample, this clonotype was seen many times. The gene calls are TRBV20-1 and TRBJ2-3, with 7 bases lining up with TRBD2. Germline V gene data show CDR1 as DFQATT and CDR2 as SNEGSKA (reference sequence). The CDR3 is 14 amino acids. In DNA, the CDR3 is TGCAGCCTGGGCTCTCGCGGGAGTCTGGATACGCAGTATTTT. This gives the protein CSLGSRGSLDTQYF.

This clonotype was detected many times. The chain combines TRBV29-1 with TRBJ2-1, with D hard to call. There are 15 residues in the CDR3. Germline V gives CDR1 SQVTM, CDR2 ANQGSEA. The V end lost 2 bases, the J end lost 4 bases, and 15 bases lay between the germline ends. The CDR3 reads CSVEFVGSLYNEQFF. The CDR3 DNA sequence: TGCAGCGTTGAATTCGTGGGTTCTCTTTACAATGAGCAGTTCTTC.

This clonotype was counted many times. This rearrangement joins TRBV11-2 to TRBJ2-7, with D unclear. V lost 5 bases, J lost 0 bases, and 17 bases lay in between. Per germline, CDR1 SGHAT and CDR2 FQNNGV. This CDR3 spans 16 amino acids. The chain's CDR3 is CASSAEARSLSYEQYF. The CDR3 DNA reads TGTGCCAGCAGCGCAGAGGCTAGGAGCCTCTCCTACGAGCAGTACTTC.

This clonotype was seen many times. This chain joins TRBV28 and TRBJ2-5; TRBD1 matches at 9 bases. Per germline, CDR1 MDHEN and CDR2 SYDVKM. V shed 6 bases and J 4 bases; nucleotides not matched to a gene: 9. This CDR3 has 15 residues. In nucleotides, the CDR3 is TGTGCCAGCAGCACAAGACAGGGGGTGCGAGAGACCCAGTACTTC. It translates to CASSTRQGVRETQYF.

V and J are TRBV2 and TRBJ2-7; D ambiguous. The CDR3 runs to 13 residues. The V end lost 7 bases, the J end lost 2 bases, and 12 bases lay between the germline ends. Germline V gives CDR1 SNHLY, CDR2 FYNNEI. The CDR3 DNA sequence: TGTGCCAGCAAGGCCAGCGAGACCTACGAGCAGTACTTC. This sequence encodes CASKASETYEQYF.

The V call is TRBV10-3, the J call TRBJ2-1; D unresolved. Germline assignment: CDR1 ENHRY and CDR2 SYGVKD. V was trimmed by 6 bases and J by 7 bases, leaving 7 bases between them. CDR3 size: 11 residues. CDR3 sequence reads: CAISLSNEQFF. CDR3 DNA sequence: TGTGCCATCAGCCTCTCAAATGAGCAGTTCTTC.

Many counts were recorded for this clonotype. The chain combines TRBV20-1 with TRBJ1-2; 7 bases align to TRBD1. V trimming: 1 base; J trimming: 4 bases; junction bases outside the gene matches: 6. CDR3 length equals 14 residues. From germline, CDR1 is DFQATT and CDR2 SNEGSKA (reference sequence). CDR3 loop: CSARGRGQSYGYTF. CDR3 DNA sequence: TGCAGTGCTAGAGGGCGGGGACAGTCCTATGGCTACACCTTC.